The 5 T cell receptor beta chains below were found in one sample sequenced in a study of T cells after yellow fever vaccination. TCRdb reanalysed the 5' RACE reads using MiXCR and keeps one entry per CDR3 protein. Among some 350,000 distinct CDR3 sequences listed, 6.2% were seen once. The material was PBMCs, obtained 5 days after the yellow fever booster vaccination. The origin of the receptors is a man aged 25-40 years who received the YFV17D yellow fever vaccine.

This clonotype was detected many times. In DNA form, the CDR3 reads TGTGCCAGCAGCTTAAGGGGATACTATGGCTACACCTTC. This codes for CASSLRGYYGYTF. The chain is built from TRBV7-9 and TRBJ1-2; D perhaps matches TRBD1 (5 bases). The V gene's germline CDR1 is SEHNR and CDR2 FQNEAQ (reference sequence). Trimming shortened V by 2 bases and J by 3 bases, and 7 bases separated the two germline ends. This CDR3 is built from 13 residues. Based on the CDR3 plus reference TRBV7-9 and TRBJ1-2, the full variable domain is DTGVSQNPRHKITKRGQNVTFRCDPISEHNRLYWYRQTLGQGPEFLTYFQNEAQLEKSRLLSDRFSAERPKGSFSTLEIQRTEQGDSAMYLCASSLRGYYGYTFGSGTRLTVV.

In this sample, this clonotype turned up many times. The chain employs TRBV7-2 and TRBJ2-7, with D maybe TRBD1 (5 bases). This CDR3 is built from 15 residues. Germline V lookup: CDR1 SGHTA, CDR2 FQGNSA. V shed 5 bases and J shed 3 bases, with 17 bases lying between them. Here the CDR3 DNA reads TGTGCCAGCAGCGTCAGGGTAGGATTGGACTACGAGCAGTACTTC. Translating gives CASSVRVGLDYEQYF.

At least ten counts were recorded for this clonotype. The chain employs TRBV5-1 and TRBJ2-5; D unclear. Germline-derived CDR1 and CDR2 are SGHRS and YFSETQ. With 0 bases removed from V and 4 bases from J, the gap between germline ends came to 13 bases. This CDR3 is built from 15 residues. The CDR3 loop is CASSLAGGSGETQYF. In nucleotides, the CDR3 is TGCGCCAGCAGCTTGGCTGGCGGCTCTGGAGAGACCCAGTACTTC.

V gene TRBV6-5 combines with J gene TRBJ2-3; 10 nucleotides line up with TRBD2. J was trimmed by 6 bases and V by 4 bases; bases with no gene match: 7. The CDR3 has 15 residues. The V gene's germline CDR1 is MNHEY and CDR2 SVGAGI. The CDR3 here is CASSSLAGVPDTQYF. Written as DNA, the CDR3 is TGTGCCAGCAGTTCGCTAGCGGGAGTCCCCGATACGCAGTATTTT.

The chain has TRBV7-9 and TRBJ2-2; 8 bases are shared with TRBD1. From germline, CDR1 is SEHNR and CDR2 FQNEAQ (reference sequence). V trimming: 8 bases; J trimming: 1 base; junction bases outside the gene matches: 9. CDR3 length: 16 amino acids. The CDR3 sequence: CASGRPTGGNTGELFF. CDR3 DNA: TGTGCCAGCGGCCGACCCACAGGGGGGAACACCGGGGAGCTGTTTTTT.